This T cell receptor (beta chain) was sequenced in a study of cytomegalovirus exposure and HLA in healthy donors. Study results and limitations: In a later analysis, at a false discovery rate of 0.05, over 15,000 TCR beta sequences were associated with HLA alleles. The authors later linked a missense DCLRE1C variant to TCR beta V- and J-gene trimming. There were several of the most significant clusters that appeared linked to common viral pathogens in a later analysis. Confirmation in vitro established that a few CMV-associated chains were specific for CMV antigens.

The CDR3 is 14 amino acids. The germline V gene encodes CDR1 SGHNT and CDR2 YYREEE (reference sequence). The trim removed 1 base at V and 7 bases at J, leaving 4 bases unmatched. This clone was detected only once. The target antigen is unknown. The PCR employed 60 Vbeta primers together with 13 Jbeta primers. The method was immunoSEQ multiplex PCR; TCRdb's version includes in-frame clones alone and lacks a portion of them. The repertoire holds some 110,000 clones, with 55% to 70% as singletons. The V gene is TRBV5-4, the J gene TRBJ2-2; 7 bases align to TRBD2. This receptor was taken from a woman aged 30 to 39 in good health and CMV-seronegative. Material for sequencing was PBMCs. The CDR3 DNA is TGTGCCAGCAGCTTGAGGCGGGAGTACGGGGAGCTGTTTTTT. It specifies CASSLRREYGELFF. Variable domain in full (rest from reference TRBV5-4 and TRBJ2-2): ETGVTQSPTHLIKTRGQQVTLRCSSQSGHNTVSWYQQALGQGPQFIFQYYREEENGRGNFPPRFSGLQFPNYSSELNVNALELDDSALYLCASSLRREYGELFFGEGSRLTVL.